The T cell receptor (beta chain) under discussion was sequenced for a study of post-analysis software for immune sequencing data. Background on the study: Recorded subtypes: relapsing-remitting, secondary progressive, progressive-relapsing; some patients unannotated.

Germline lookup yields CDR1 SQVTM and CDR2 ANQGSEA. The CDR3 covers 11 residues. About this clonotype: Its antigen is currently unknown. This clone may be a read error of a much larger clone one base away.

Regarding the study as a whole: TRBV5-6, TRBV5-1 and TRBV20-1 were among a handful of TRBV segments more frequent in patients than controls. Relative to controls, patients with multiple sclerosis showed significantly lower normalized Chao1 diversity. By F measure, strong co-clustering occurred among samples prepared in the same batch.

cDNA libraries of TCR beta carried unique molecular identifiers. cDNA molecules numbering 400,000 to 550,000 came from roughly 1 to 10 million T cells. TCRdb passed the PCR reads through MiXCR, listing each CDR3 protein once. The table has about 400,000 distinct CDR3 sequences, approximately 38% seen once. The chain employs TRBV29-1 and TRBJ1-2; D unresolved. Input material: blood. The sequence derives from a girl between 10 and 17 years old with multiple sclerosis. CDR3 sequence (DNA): TGCAGCATTGAAGAGGGAGGTTTCTACACCTTC. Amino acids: CSIEEGGFYTF.